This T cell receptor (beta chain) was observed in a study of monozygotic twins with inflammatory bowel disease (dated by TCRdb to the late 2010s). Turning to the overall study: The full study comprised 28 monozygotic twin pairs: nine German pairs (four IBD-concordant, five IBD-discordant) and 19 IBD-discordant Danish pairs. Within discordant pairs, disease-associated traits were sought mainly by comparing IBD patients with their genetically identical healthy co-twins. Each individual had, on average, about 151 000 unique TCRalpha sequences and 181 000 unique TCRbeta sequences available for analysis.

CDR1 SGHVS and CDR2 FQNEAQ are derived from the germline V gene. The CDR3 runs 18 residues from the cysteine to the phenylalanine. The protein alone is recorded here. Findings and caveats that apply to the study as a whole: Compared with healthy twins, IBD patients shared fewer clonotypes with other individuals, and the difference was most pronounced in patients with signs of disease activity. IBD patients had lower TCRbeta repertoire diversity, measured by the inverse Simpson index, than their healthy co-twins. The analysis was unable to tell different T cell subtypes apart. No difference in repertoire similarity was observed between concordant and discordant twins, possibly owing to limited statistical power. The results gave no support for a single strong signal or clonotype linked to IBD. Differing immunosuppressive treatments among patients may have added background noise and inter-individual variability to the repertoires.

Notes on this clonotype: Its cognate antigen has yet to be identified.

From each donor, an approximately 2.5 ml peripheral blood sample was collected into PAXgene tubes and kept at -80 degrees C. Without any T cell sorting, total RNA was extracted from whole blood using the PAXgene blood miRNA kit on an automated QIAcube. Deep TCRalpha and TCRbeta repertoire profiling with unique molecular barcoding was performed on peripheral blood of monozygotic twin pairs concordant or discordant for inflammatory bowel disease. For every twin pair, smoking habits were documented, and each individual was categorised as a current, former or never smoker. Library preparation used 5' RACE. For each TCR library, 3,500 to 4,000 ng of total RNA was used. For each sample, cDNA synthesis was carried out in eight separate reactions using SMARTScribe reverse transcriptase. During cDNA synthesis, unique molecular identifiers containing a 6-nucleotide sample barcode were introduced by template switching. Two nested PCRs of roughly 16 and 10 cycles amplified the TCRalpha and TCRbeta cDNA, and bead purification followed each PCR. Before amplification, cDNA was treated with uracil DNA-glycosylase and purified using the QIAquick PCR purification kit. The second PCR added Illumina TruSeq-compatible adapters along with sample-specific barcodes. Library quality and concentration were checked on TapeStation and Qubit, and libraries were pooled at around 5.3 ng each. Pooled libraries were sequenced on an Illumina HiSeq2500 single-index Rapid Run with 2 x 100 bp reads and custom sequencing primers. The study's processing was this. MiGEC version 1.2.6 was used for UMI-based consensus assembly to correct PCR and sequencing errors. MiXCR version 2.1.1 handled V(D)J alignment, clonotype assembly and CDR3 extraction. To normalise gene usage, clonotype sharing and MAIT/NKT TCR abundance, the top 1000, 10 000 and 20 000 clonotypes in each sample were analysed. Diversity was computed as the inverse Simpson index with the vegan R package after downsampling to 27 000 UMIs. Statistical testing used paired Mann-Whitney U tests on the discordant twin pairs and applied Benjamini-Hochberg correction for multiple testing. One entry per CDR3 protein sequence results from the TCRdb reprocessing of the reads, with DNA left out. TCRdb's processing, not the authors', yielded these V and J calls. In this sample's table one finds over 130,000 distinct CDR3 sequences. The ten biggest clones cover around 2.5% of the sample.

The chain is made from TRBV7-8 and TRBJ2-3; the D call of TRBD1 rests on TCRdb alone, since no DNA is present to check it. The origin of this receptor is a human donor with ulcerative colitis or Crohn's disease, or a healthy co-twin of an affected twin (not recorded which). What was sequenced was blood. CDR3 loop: CASSSSPRQVTQHDTQYF.